Shown below are 14 T cell receptor beta chains from a single sample sequenced in a study of T-cell reconstitution after alpha-beta-depleted transplantation in children. The TCRbeta library incorporated unique molecular identifiers. TCRdb itself ran the PCR reads through MiXCR, one entry per CDR3 protein. In the table there are 450,000 to 600,000 distinct CDR3 sequences, 10% to 15% of which are singletons. The sequencing here drew on PBMCs, mostly from graft donor cells, taken 360 days after TCRalphabeta/CD19-depleted stem cell transplant. The origin of the receptors is a male patient younger than 18 who had a stem cell transplant for acute myeloid leukemia, so the T cells may come from the graft donor.

V is TRBV5-1 and J is TRBJ1-1; D gene uncertain. This CDR3 region has 14 residues. Trimming removed 4 bases at V and 1 base at J, with 11 bases between. Germline V lookup: CDR1 SGHRS, CDR2 YFSETQ. The CDR3 loop is CASSGRTANTEAFF. The DNA for the CDR3 is TGCGCCAGCAGCGGTCGGACGGCGAACACTGAAGCTTTCTTT.

This chain joins TRBV27 and TRBJ2-2, with 11 bases fitting TRBD1. This CDR3 is built from 16 residues. Unmatched junction bases numbered 4, after V lost 1 base and J lost 6 bases. Germline CDR1 MNHEY, CDR2 SMNVEV (reference sequence). CDR3 region: CASSLLGTGGAGELFF. CDR3 DNA sequence: TGTGCCAGCAGTTTATTGGGGACAGGGGGTGCCGGGGAGCTGTTTTTT.

The chain combines TRBV5-1 with TRBJ1-1; 12 bases fit TRBD1. The CDR3 loop spans 15 amino acids. Germline V lookup: CDR1 SGHRS, CDR2 YFSETQ. J gave up 4 bases and V 4 bases, and 5 bases lay outside the gene matches. The CDR3 bases are TGCGCCAGCAGCAGGGACAGGGGGCGCGTCACTGAAGCTTTCTTT. Residues: CASSRDRGRVTEAFF.

This rearrangement joins TRBV20-1 to TRBJ2-2, with 12 bases identical to TRBD2. This CDR3 comprises 17 residues. Trimming removed 5 bases from V and 4 bases from J; junction bases left unmatched: 11. Germline assignment: CDR1 DFQATT and CDR2 SNEGSKA (reference sequence). The CDR3, as DNA: TGCAGTGCTCACCGCCTAGCGGGAGGGCCGGGCACCGGGGAGCTGTTTTTT. It codes for CSAHRLAGGPGTGELFF.

The chain carries TRBV27 and TRBJ2-1; 7 bases agree with TRBD1. The V gene's germline CDR1 is MNHEY and CDR2 SMNVEV (reference sequence). J gave up 4 bases and V 4 bases, and 7 bases lay outside the gene matches. The CDR3 contains 15 residues. This chain's CDR3 is CASSSRDRAYNEQFF. CDR3 coding DNA: TGTGCCAGCAGTTCCCGGGACAGAGCTTACAATGAGCAGTTCTTC.

The rearrangement joins TRBV7-2 to TRBJ2-7; either TRBD1 or TRBD2 may fit D (5 bases each). CDR3 size: 15 residues. With 4 bases removed from V and 0 bases from J, the gap between germline ends came to 13 bases. The germline gives CDR1 SGHTA, CDR2 FQGNSA. DNA of the CDR3: TGTGCCAGCAGCTCCGGGACGTTGAGCTCCTACGAGCAGTACTTC. Translating gives CASSSGTLSSYEQYF. The whole variable domain, remainder taken from reference TRBV7-2 and TRBJ2-7, is GAGVSQSPSNKVTEKGKDVELRCDPISGHTALYWYRQSLGQGLEFLIYFQGNSAPDKSGLPSDRFSAERTGGSVSTLTIQRTQQEDSAVYLCASSSGTLSSYEQYFGPGTRLTVT.

This clonotype has just a few counts. As DNA, the CDR3 is TGCAGTGCCTGTAGCGGGAGGGGAAACAATGAGCAGTTCTTC. Translated, it gives CSACSGRGNNEQFF. The V and J genes are TRBV20-1 and TRBJ2-1, with TRBD2 identical over 11 bases. CDR1 DFQATT and CDR2 SNEGSKA come from the germline V gene (reference sequence). The junction had 6 bases not matched to a gene; V was cut back by 6 bases and J by 5 bases. CDR3 length: 14 residues.

This clonotype was observed a few times. This rearrangement joins TRBV28 to TRBJ1-1; 12 positions match TRBD1. The CDR3 extends over 16 amino acids. The J segment lost 1 base and the V segment lost 4 bases, leaving 4 bases of the junction unmatched. Germline CDR1 is MDHEN and CDR2 is SYDVKM. The CDR3 loop reads CASSYRDRGRNTEAFF. In DNA, the CDR3 is TGTGCCAGCAGTTACCGGGACAGGGGGCGGAACACTGAAGCTTTCTTT.

In its sample, this clonotype was seen many times. The chain employs TRBV24-1 and TRBJ1-1, with no clear D. The length of the CDR3 is 15 residues. CDR1 is KGHDR and CDR2 is SFDVKD in the germline V gene. V lost 2 bases and J 1 base, leaving 10 bases between the germline ends. The CDR3 sequence is CATSDSKSPNTEAFF. Here the CDR3 DNA reads TGTGCCACCAGTGATTCAAAAAGTCCGAACACTGAAGCTTTCTTT.

This clonotype occurred a few times. This rearrangement joins TRBV28 to TRBJ2-1, with D possibly being TRBD2 (6 bases). There are 16 residues in the CDR3. Germline CDR1 MDHEN, CDR2 SYDVKM. The V end was cut by 8 bases, the J end by 0 bases, with 17 bases between. CDR3 nucleotide sequence: TGTGCCAGCGGGGGACTCCAACTTCCCTCCTACAATGAGCAGTTCTTC. It translates to CASGGLQLPSYNEQFF.

This clonotype has a handful of counts. This chain joins TRBV20-1 and TRBJ2-7; possible D gene TRBD2, 6 bases. This CDR3 spans 15 amino acids. Trimming took off 0 bases at V and 7 bases at J, with 19 bases between the two ends. CDR1 and CDR2 from the germline V gene are DFQATT and SNEGSKA (reference sequence). The CDR3 loop reads CSARDSQGIAVEQYF. CDR3 DNA sequence: TGCAGTGCTAGAGATTCCCAGGGTATAGCGGTGGAGCAGTACTTC.

This clonotype has a count of ten or more. The chain couples TRBV29-1 to TRBJ2-7; unclear D gene. V lost 4 bases and J 0 bases, leaving 10 bases between the germline ends. The CDR3 runs 13 residues. Germline V gene lookup returns CDR1 SQVTM and CDR2 ANQGSEA. The CDR3 DNA reads as TGCAGCGTTGTTACTTATCCCTCCTACGAGCAGTACTTC. Its translation is CSVVTYPSYEQYF.

The J gene is TRBJ2-5, the V gene TRBV9; 12 nucleotides agree with TRBD2. CDR3 length: 16 residues. The J segment lost 1 base and the V segment lost 0 bases, leaving 1 base of the junction unmatched. Germline CDR1 is SGDLS and CDR2 is YYNGEE. The CDR3 sequence: CASSVAGLAGQETQYF. As DNA, the CDR3 is TGTGCCAGCAGCGTAGCGGGACTAGCGGGCCAAGAGACCCAGTACTTC.

The chain links TRBV9 to TRBJ2-3; 7 nucleotides match TRBD2. The V gene's germline CDR1 is SGDLS and CDR2 YYNGEE. Unmatched junction bases numbered 11, after V lost 5 bases and J lost 5 bases. This CDR3 is 15 amino acids long. The CDR3 region has the DNA TGTGCCAGCAGTCCTGGGGCGGGAGTAGGAGATACGCAGTATTTT. It yields the protein CASSPGAGVGDTQYF.